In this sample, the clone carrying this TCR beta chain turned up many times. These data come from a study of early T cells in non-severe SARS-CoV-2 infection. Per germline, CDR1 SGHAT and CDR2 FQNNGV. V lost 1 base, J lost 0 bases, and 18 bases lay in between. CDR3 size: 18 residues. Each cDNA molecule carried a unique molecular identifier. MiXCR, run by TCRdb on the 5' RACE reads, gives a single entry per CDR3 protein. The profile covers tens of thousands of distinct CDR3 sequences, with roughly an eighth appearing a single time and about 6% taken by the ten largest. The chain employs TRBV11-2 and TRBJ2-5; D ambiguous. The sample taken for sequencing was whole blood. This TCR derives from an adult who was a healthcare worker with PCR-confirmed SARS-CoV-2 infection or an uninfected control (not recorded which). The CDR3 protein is CASSLGSPTSLYQETQYF. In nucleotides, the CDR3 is TGTGCCAGCAGCTTAGGATCCCCGACTTCCCTGTACCAAGAGACCCAGTACTTC.